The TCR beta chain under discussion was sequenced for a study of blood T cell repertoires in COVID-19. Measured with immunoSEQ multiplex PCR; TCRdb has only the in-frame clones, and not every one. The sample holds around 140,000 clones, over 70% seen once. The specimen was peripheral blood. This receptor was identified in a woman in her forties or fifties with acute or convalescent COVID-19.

DNA of the CDR3: TGTGCCAGCAGTGTACAGGGCTACGAGCAGTACTTC. Its protein product is CASSVQGYEQYF. The chain employs TRBV12-3 or TRBV12-4 and TRBJ2-7; possibly TRBD1 for D (6 bases). This CDR3 has 12 amino acids. Trimming left V 5 bases short and J 3 bases short, with 8 bases between.